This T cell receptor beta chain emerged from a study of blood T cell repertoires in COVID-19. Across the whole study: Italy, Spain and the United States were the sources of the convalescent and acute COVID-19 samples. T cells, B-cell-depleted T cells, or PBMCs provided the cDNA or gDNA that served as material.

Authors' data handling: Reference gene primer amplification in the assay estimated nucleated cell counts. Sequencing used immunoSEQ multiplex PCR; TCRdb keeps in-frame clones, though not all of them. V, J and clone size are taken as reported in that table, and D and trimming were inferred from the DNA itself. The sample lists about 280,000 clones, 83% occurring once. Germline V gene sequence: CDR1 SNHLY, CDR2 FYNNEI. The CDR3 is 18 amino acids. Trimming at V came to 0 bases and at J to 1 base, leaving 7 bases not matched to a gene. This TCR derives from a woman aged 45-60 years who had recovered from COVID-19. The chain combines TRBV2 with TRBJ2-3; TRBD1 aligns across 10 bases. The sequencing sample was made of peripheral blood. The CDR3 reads CASSEATWGQGRTDTQYF. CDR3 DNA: TGTGCCAGCAGTGAAGCAACTTGGGGACAGGGGCGCACAGATACGCAGTATTTT.